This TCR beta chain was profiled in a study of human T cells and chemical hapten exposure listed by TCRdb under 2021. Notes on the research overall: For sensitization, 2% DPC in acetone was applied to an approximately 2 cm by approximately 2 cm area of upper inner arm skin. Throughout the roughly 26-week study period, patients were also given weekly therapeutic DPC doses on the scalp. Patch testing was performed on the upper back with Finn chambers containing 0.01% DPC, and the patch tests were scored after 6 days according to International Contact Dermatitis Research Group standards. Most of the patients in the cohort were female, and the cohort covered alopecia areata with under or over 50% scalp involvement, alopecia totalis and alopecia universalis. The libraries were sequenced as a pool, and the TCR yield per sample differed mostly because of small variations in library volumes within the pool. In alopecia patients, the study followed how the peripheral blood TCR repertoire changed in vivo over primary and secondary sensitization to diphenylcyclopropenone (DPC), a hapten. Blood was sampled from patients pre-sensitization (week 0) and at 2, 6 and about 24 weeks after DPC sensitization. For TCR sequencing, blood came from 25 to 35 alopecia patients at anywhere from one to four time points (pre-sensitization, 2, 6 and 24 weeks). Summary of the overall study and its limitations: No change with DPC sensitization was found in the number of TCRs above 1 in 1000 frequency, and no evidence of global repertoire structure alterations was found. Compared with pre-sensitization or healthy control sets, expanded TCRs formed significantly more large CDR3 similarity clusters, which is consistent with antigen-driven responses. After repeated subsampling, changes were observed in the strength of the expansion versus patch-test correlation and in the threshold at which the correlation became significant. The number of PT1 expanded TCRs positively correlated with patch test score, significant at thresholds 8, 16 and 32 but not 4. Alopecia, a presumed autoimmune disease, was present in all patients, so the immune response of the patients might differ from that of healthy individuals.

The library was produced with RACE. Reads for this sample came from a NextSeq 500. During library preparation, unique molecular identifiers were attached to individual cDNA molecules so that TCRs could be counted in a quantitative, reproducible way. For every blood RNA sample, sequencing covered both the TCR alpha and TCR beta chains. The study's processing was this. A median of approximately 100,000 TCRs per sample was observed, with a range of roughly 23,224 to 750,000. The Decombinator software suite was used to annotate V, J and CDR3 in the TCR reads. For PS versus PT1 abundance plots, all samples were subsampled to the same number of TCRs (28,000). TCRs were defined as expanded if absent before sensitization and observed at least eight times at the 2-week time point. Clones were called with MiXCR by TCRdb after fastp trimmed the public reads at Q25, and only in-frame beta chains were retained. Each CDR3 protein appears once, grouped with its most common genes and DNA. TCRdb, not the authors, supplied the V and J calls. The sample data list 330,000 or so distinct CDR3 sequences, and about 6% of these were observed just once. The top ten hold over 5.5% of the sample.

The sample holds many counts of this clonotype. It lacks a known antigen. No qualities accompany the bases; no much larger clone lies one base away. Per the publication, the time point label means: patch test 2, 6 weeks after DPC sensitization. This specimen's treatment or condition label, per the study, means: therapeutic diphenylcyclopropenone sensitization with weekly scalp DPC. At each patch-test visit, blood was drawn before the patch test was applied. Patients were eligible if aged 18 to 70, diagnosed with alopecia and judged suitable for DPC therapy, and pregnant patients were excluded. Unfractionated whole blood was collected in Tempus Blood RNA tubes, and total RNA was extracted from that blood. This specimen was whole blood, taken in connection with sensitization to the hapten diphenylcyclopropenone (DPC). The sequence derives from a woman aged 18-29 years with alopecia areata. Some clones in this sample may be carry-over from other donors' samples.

The DNA sequence is TGTGCCAGCAGCGAGACTAGCGGCAATGAGCAGTTCTTC. It translates to CASSETSGNEQFF. The chain is encoded by TRBV7-3 joined to TRBJ2-1; 9 bases in between match TRBD2. The CDR3 holds 13 amino acids from the cysteine to the phenylalanine. The sequence is cut down to CDR3 DNA, 39 bases in frame from base 1. Unmatched junction bases come to 2, with V trimmed by 5 bases and J by 6 bases. For CDR1 and CDR2, the germline V gene lists SGHTA and FQGTGA.